Listed below are T cell receptor beta chains from one sample, sequenced in a study of T cell responses to AZD1222 COVID-19 vaccine. Sequenced by immunoSEQ multiplex PCR; TCRdb stores in-frame clones only, minus some. In the table there are 72,000 or so clones, about 90% of which are singletons. The source was peripheral blood, collected on day 0 of AZD1222 vaccination. The receptors stem from an adult in good health. CDR3s include the opening cysteine and the closing phenylalanine or tryptophan. The D gene is left open where the match is weak. A row's size may be missing; if present it is once, few, many or a size class.

clone size: -
D gene: TRBD1
CDR3 length: 16
V gene: TRBV15
J gene: TRBJ1-5
CDR3 DNA: TGTGCCACCAGCAGACGCTTGGGGACAGGGGATCAGCCCCAGCATTTT
CDR3 protein: CATSRRLGTGDQPQHF

clone size: -
D gene: TRBD1
CDR3 length: 15
V gene: TRBV28
J gene: TRBJ1-5
CDR3 DNA: TGTGCCAGTAGCCCCCTCGACAGGGACAATCAGCCCCAGCATTTT
CDR3 protein: CASSPLDRDNQPQHF

clone size: -
D gene: -
CDR3 length: 17
V gene: TRBV18
J gene: TRBJ2-7
CDR3 DNA: TGTGCCAGCTCACCCCCTAGCCTAGGGGGACTTTGGGGCGAGCAGTACTTC
CDR3 protein: CASSPPSLGGLWGEQYF

clone size: -
D gene: TRBD1
CDR3 length: 14
V gene: TRBV19
J gene: TRBJ2-7
CDR3 DNA: TGTGCCAGTAGTTTGGGACAGGGGACCTACGAGCAGTACTTC
CDR3 protein: CASSLGQGTYEQYF

clone size: -
D gene: -
CDR3 length: 12
V gene: TRBV28
J gene: TRBJ1-5
CDR3 DNA: TGTGCCAGTTCTCAGGGGTCGCAGCCCCAGCATTTT
CDR3 protein: CASSQGSQPQHF

clone size: few
D gene: -
CDR3 length: 12
V gene: TRBV18
J gene: TRBJ2-5
CDR3 DNA: TGTGCCAGCTCAGGGAGTCAAGAGACCCAGTACTTC
CDR3 protein: CASSGSQETQYF

clone size: -
D gene: TRBD1
CDR3 length: 18
V gene: TRBV10-3
J gene: TRBJ1-2
CDR3 DNA: TGTGCCATCAGTGAGGCTGACGGGACGACACAGGGGGACTATGGCTACACCTTC
CDR3 protein: CAISEADGTTQGDYGYTF

clone size: -
D gene: TRBD1
CDR3 length: 15
V gene: TRBV14
J gene: TRBJ2-3
CDR3 DNA: TGTGCCAGCAGCCGGCCGGGACAGGGCCGAGATACGCAGTATTTT
CDR3 protein: CASSRPGQGRDTQYF

clone size: -
D gene: TRBD2
CDR3 length: 19
V gene: TRBV4-2
J gene: TRBJ2-2
CDR3 DNA: TGTGCCAGCAGCCAGATGGGACTAGCGGGTCGGATGAACACCGGGGAGCTGTTTTTT
CDR3 protein: CASSQMGLAGRMNTGELFF

clone size: -
D gene: -
CDR3 length: 13
V gene: TRBV19
J gene: TRBJ1-4
CDR3 DNA: TGTGCCAGTAGTAGGGGACGGGGTGAAAAACTGTTTTTT
CDR3 protein: CASSRGRGEKLFF

clone size: -
D gene: -
CDR3 length: 17
V gene: TRBV14
J gene: TRBJ2-7
CDR3 DNA: TGTGCCAGCAGCCAAGAAATAAGACCGAGGGTATTCCACGAGCAGTACTTC
CDR3 protein: CASSQEIRPRVFHEQYF

clone size: -
D gene: TRBD2
CDR3 length: 15
V gene: TRBV24-1
J gene: TRBJ2-1
CDR3 DNA: TGTGCCACCAGTGTGGGTAGCGGGAATGTCGGTGAGCAGTTCTTC
CDR3 protein: CATSVGSGNVGEQFF

clone size: -
D gene: -
CDR3 length: 14
V gene: TRBV6-6
J gene: TRBJ2-7
CDR3 DNA: TGTGCCAGCTTATACGGTCCTATGGCCTACGAGCAGTACTTC
CDR3 protein: CASLYGPMAYEQYF

clone size: few
D gene: TRBD1
CDR3 length: 15
V gene: TRBV7-9
J gene: TRBJ2-7
CDR3 DNA: TGTGCCAGCAGCCTGACAGGACAGGCAGCCTACGAGCAGTACTTC
CDR3 protein: CASSLTGQAAYEQYF

clone size: once
D gene: -
CDR3 length: 14
V gene: TRBV2
J gene: TRBJ2-3
CDR3 DNA: TGTGCCAGCAGAGAGAGCCGAAACACAGATACGCAGTATTTT
CDR3 protein: CASRESRNTDTQYF

clone size: -
D gene: TRBD1
CDR3 length: 15
V gene: TRBV10-3
J gene: TRBJ2-2
CDR3 DNA: TGTGCCATCAGTGAGTCGAGACAGGGCACCGGGGAGCTGTTTTTT
CDR3 protein: CAISESRQGTGELFF

clone size: -
D gene: TRBD2
CDR3 length: 17
V gene: TRBV7-7
J gene: TRBJ2-1
CDR3 DNA: TGTGCCAGCGGACCAACCCCTTTAGCGGGAGGGCCAGGTGAGCAGTTCTTC
CDR3 protein: CASGPTPLAGGPGEQFF

clone size: -
D gene: -
CDR3 length: 15
V gene: TRBV11-2
J gene: TRBJ2-1
CDR3 DNA: TGTGCCAGCAGCTTCCGCGGGCTAGCGCCCAATGAGCAGTTCTTC
CDR3 protein: CASSFRGLAPNEQFF

clone size: -
D gene: -
CDR3 length: 11
V gene: TRBV7-2
J gene: TRBJ2-7
CDR3 DNA: TGTGCCAGCAGCATACTCCACGAGCAGTACTTC
CDR3 protein: CASSILHEQYF

clone size: -
D gene: -
CDR3 length: 16
V gene: TRBV27
J gene: TRBJ2-3
CDR3 DNA: TGTGCCAGCAGTTTAAAGGTGGGGATGGTGCCAGATACGCAGTATTTT
CDR3 protein: CASSLKVGMVPDTQYF

clone size: -
D gene: -
CDR3 length: 12
V gene: TRBV2
J gene: TRBJ1-5
CDR3 DNA: TGTGCCAGCAGTGCCCCCAATCAGCCCCAGCATTTT
CDR3 protein: CASSAPNQPQHF

clone size: -
D gene: -
CDR3 length: 15
V gene: TRBV7-8
J gene: TRBJ2-1
CDR3 DNA: TGTGCCAGCAGCTATCAGGGGGGCTCCTACAATGAGCAGTTCTTC
CDR3 protein: CASSYQGGSYNEQFF

clone size: once
D gene: -
CDR3 length: 14
V gene: TRBV11-2
J gene: TRBJ1-4
CDR3 DNA: TGTGCCAGCAGCGATCATCCCTCCGGGGGAAAACTGTTTTTT
CDR3 protein: CASSDHPSGGKLFF

clone size: -
D gene: -
CDR3 length: 14
V gene: TRBV5-1
J gene: TRBJ2-7
CDR3 DNA: TGCGCCAGCAGCCTCCTGACAGGCGCGGGTGAGCAGTACTTC
CDR3 protein: CASSLLTGAGEQYF

clone size: -
D gene: -
CDR3 length: 11
V gene: TRBV20-1
J gene: TRBJ1-5
CDR3 DNA: TGCAGTGCTAGAGAGGGACAGCCCCAGCATTTT
CDR3 protein: CSAREGQPQHF

clone size: few
D gene: -
CDR3 length: 19
V gene: TRBV4-1
J gene: TRBJ2-4
CDR3 DNA: TGCGCCAGCAGCCAAGATTTGGGGGATCGGGCGATGGCCAAAAACATTCAGTACTTC
CDR3 protein: CASSQDLGDRAMAKNIQYF

clone size: -
D gene: -
CDR3 length: 14
V gene: TRBV9
J gene: TRBJ1-6
CDR3 DNA: TGTGCCAGCAGCCGGGTTCTCTATAATTCACCCCTCCACTTT
CDR3 protein: CASSRVLYNSPLHF

clone size: once
D gene: -
CDR3 length: 16
V gene: TRBV18
J gene: TRBJ1-4
CDR3 DNA: TGTGCCAGCTCACTGGCCCAAGGAGGGGCTAATGAAAAACTGTTTTTT
CDR3 protein: CASSLAQGGANEKLFF

clone size: -
D gene: TRBD1
CDR3 length: 13
V gene: TRBV29-1
J gene: TRBJ1-5
CDR3 DNA: TGCAGCGTCCGACAGGGAGGGGATCAGCCCCAGCATTTT
CDR3 protein: CSVRQGGDQPQHF

clone size: -
D gene: -
CDR3 length: 12
V gene: TRBV2
J gene: TRBJ2-5
CDR3 DNA: TGTGCCAGCAGTGTTGGTGCGGAGACCCAGTACTTC
CDR3 protein: CASSVGAETQYF

clone size: -
D gene: TRBD2
CDR3 length: 17
V gene: TRBV11-2
J gene: TRBJ2-1
CDR3 DNA: TGTGCCAGCAGCTCCACCTTTAGCGGGAGCTCCTACAATGAGCAGTTCTTC
CDR3 protein: CASSSTFSGSSYNEQFF

clone size: few
D gene: TRBD2
CDR3 length: 14
V gene: TRBV5-6
J gene: TRBJ2-7
CDR3 DNA: TGTGCCAGCAGCTCACTAGCGGGAGAGGGTGAGCAGTACTTC
CDR3 protein: CASSSLAGEGEQYF

clone size: once
D gene: -
CDR3 length: 16
V gene: TRBV5-1
J gene: TRBJ1-3
CDR3 DNA: TGCGCCAGCAAGCAAATGACAGGATCCTCTGGAAACACCATATATTTT
CDR3 protein: CASKQMTGSSGNTIYF

clone size: -
D gene: TRBD1
CDR3 length: 14
V gene: TRBV18
J gene: TRBJ1-5
CDR3 DNA: TGTGCCAGCTCACCCGGACAGGGGGCACAGCCCCAGCATTTT
CDR3 protein: CASSPGQGAQPQHF

clone size: -
D gene: TRBD1
CDR3 length: 13
V gene: TRBV12-3/TRBV12-4
J gene: TRBJ1-1
CDR3 DNA: TGTGCCAGCAGTTCCAACAGGGGTACTGAAGCTTTCTTT
CDR3 protein: CASSSNRGTEAFF

clone size: -
D gene: -
CDR3 length: 14
V gene: TRBV9
J gene: TRBJ1-1
CDR3 DNA: TGTGCCAGCAGCGTAGCCCCATCGTACACTGAAGCTTTCTTT
CDR3 protein: CASSVAPSYTEAFF

clone size: once
D gene: TRBD2
CDR3 length: 15
V gene: TRBV7-2
J gene: TRBJ2-1
CDR3 DNA: TGTGCCAGCACCCAGGGTAGCGGGAAATATCATGAGCAGTTCTTC
CDR3 protein: CASTQGSGKYHEQFF

clone size: -
D gene: -
CDR3 length: 15
V gene: TRBV5-5
J gene: TRBJ1-5
CDR3 DNA: TGTGCCAGCAGCACTCTCTTGCAGGGCAATCAGCCCCAGCATTTT
CDR3 protein: CASSTLLQGNQPQHF

clone size: once
D gene: -
CDR3 length: 17
V gene: TRBV18
J gene: TRBJ2-1
CDR3 DNA: TGTGCCAGCTCCCGAGAAAGGGACCCAAGGGTTTACAATGAGCAGTTCTTC
CDR3 protein: CASSRERDPRVYNEQFF

clone size: -
D gene: -
CDR3 length: 13
V gene: TRBV5-5
J gene: TRBJ1-2
CDR3 DNA: TGTGCCAGCAGCTTGTGGCTAGGGGATGGCTACACCTTC
CDR3 protein: CASSLWLGDGYTF

clone size: many
D gene: TRBD2
CDR3 length: 14
V gene: TRBV28
J gene: TRBJ2-1
CDR3 DNA: TGTGCCAGCACCCCCGGGGGGGTCAGACTTAAGGAGTTCTTC
CDR3 protein: CASTPGGVRLKEFF

clone size: -
D gene: -
CDR3 length: 14
V gene: TRBV3-1/TRBV3-2
J gene: TRBJ1-5
CDR3 DNA: TGTGCCAGCAGCACCCGGGACAAGAATCAGCCCCAGCATTTT
CDR3 protein: CASSTRDKNQPQHF

clone size: -
D gene: -
CDR3 length: 16
V gene: TRBV7-9
J gene: TRBJ2-1
CDR3 DNA: TGTGCCAGCGGACCTATCACAGGGTATTTCTCCGATGAGCAGTTCTTC
CDR3 protein: CASGPITGYFSDEQFF

clone size: -
D gene: -
CDR3 length: 13
V gene: TRBV19
J gene: TRBJ2-1
CDR3 DNA: TGTGCCAGTAGTATGGGTAGAAACAATGAGCAGTTCTTC
CDR3 protein: CASSMGRNNEQFF

clone size: -
D gene: -
CDR3 length: 14
V gene: TRBV28
J gene: TRBJ1-4
CDR3 DNA: TGTGCCAGCAGTTTGGGTGAAGGTCTAGTCGGGCTGTTTTTT
CDR3 protein: CASSLGEGLVGLFF

clone size: -
D gene: TRBD1
CDR3 length: 15
V gene: TRBV5-1
J gene: TRBJ1-1
CDR3 DNA: TGCGCCAGCATTAAAACGACAGGGGGCGAGGCTGAAGCTTTCTTT
CDR3 protein: CASIKTTGGEAEAFF

clone size: -
D gene: -
CDR3 length: 18
V gene: TRBV3-1/TRBV3-2
J gene: TRBJ1-4
CDR3 DNA: TGTGCCAGCAGCCCATACGGGGCAGGGGTCAGTCCAACGGAAAAACTGTTTTTT
CDR3 protein: CASSPYGAGVSPTEKLFF

clone size: -
D gene: -
CDR3 length: 15
V gene: TRBV18
J gene: TRBJ1-6
CDR3 DNA: TGTGCCAGCTCACCAGTAGAGGGGAAAGGCTCACCCCTCCACTTT
CDR3 protein: CASSPVEGKGSPLHF

clone size: few
D gene: -
CDR3 length: 11
V gene: TRBV10-2
J gene: TRBJ1-2
CDR3 DNA: TGCGCCAGCAGGGGGCTCAATGGCTACACCTTC
CDR3 protein: CASRGLNGYTF

clone size: once
D gene: -
CDR3 length: 14
V gene: TRBV6-5
J gene: TRBJ2-5
CDR3 DNA: TGTGCCAGCAGTTTCGCCCAGTACCAAGAGACCCAGTACTTC
CDR3 protein: CASSFAQYQETQYF

clone size: -
D gene: -
CDR3 length: 13
V gene: TRBV29-1
J gene: TRBJ1-2
CDR3 DNA: TGCAGCGTAGGGGACCCTAAAAGCAGTGGCTACACCTTC
CDR3 protein: CSVGDPKSSGYTF

clone size: -
D gene: -
CDR3 length: 18
V gene: TRBV9
J gene: TRBJ1-2
CDR3 DNA: TGTGCCAGCAGCGTAGGGAGGAGAGCTATTAGATCCAACTATGGCTACACCTTC
CDR3 protein: CASSVGRRAIRSNYGYTF

clone size: -
D gene: TRBD2
CDR3 length: 16
V gene: TRBV27
J gene: TRBJ2-3
CDR3 DNA: TGTGCCAGCAGTAAAATGCTAGCGGTGAGCACAGATACGCAGTATTTT
CDR3 protein: CASSKMLAVSTDTQYF

clone size: -
D gene: TRBD2
CDR3 length: 14
V gene: TRBV15
J gene: TRBJ2-5
CDR3 DNA: TGTGCCACCAGTGCGGGGAGGGCCCAAGAGACCCAGTACTTC
CDR3 protein: CATSAGRAQETQYF

clone size: -
D gene: -
CDR3 length: 13
V gene: TRBV5-1
J gene: TRBJ1-1
CDR3 DNA: TGCGCCAGCAGCTTGGAGGCGGACCGTGAAGCTTTCTTT
CDR3 protein: CASSLEADREAFF